This T cell receptor beta chain was found in a study of cytomegalovirus exposure and HLA in healthy donors. With 60 Vbeta and 13 Jbeta primers, the PCR was carried out. Only in-frame clones appear in the TCRdb table, and some are missing; sequencing was by immunoSEQ multiplex PCR. The table has 150,000 to 200,000 clones, approximately 80% seen once. As regards this clone: Its cognate antigen is unknown.

Germline V gene lookup returns CDR1 MNHEY and CDR2 SVGAGI. V shed 0 bases and J shed 6 bases, with 14 bases lying between them. The CDR3 is made up of 15 amino acids. Notes on the study in general: DRB1 had the most TCR associations and HLA-C the fewest, a later analysis found, with rates varying by HLA locus. In most subjects, TCR beta sequences reportedly gave accurate predictions of HLA-A and HLA-B alleles.

V is TRBV6-5 and J is TRBJ1-1; a weak D match, TRBD1 (6 bases). The sample comprised PBMCs. This sequence was found in a man in his sixties in good health and CMV-seronegative. CDR3 nucleotide sequence: TGTGCCAGCAGTTACTCCGACCAGGGGACCCCTGAAGCTTTCTTT. Amino acids: CASSYSDQGTPEAFF.